This TCR beta chain appears in the sequencing data of a study of blood T cell repertoires in COVID-19. Study overall: Donors in the United States, Italy and Spain gave samples during acute or convalescent COVID-19. T cells, B-cell-depleted T cells, or PBMCs provided the cDNA or gDNA that served as material.

Methods used by the authors: Estimated nucleated cell counts came from reference gene primer amplification. Profiled with immunoSEQ multiplex PCR; TCRdb holds only in-frame clones, not every one. V and J calls and clone size follow that table, whereas D and trimming were derived from the DNA. The sample consists of about 50,000 clones, roughly 91% of them appearing once. This clone was picked up one time. V was clipped by 5 bases and J by 8 bases; unmatched bases: 8. The CDR3 is 15 residues long. CDR1 and CDR2 from the germline V gene are MNHEY and SMNVEV (reference sequence). The J gene is TRBJ2-1, the V gene TRBV27; 11 bases match TRBD1. The sequencing sample was made of peripheral blood. The sequence was collected from a human donor in a cohort sampled during active COVID-19. CDR3 coding DNA: TGTGCCAGCAGTACTGTCGGGACAGGGGGGGATGAGCAGTTCTTC. Amino acid sequence: CASSTVGTGGDEQFF.